This T cell receptor (beta chain) comes out of a study of blood T cells in healthy people across ages. Findings and caveats of the study: With naive T cell percentage, TCR beta diversity showed a strong correlation.

On this clonotype itself: Its antigen is currently unknown. A much bigger clone sits one base away, suggesting this may be a read error.

Alongside a J-beta primer mix, a sample-barcoded 5' primer served in a second PCR lasting 7 to 11 cycles. One entry per CDR3 protein results from TCRdb running MiXCR on the 5' RACE reads. The sample includes 850,000 to 1,300,000 distinct CDR3 sequences, more than 40% seen only once; the top ten take 15% to 20%. The specimen sequenced was blood. The TCR was taken from a woman in her fifties or sixties in good health.

The CDR3 spells CASSSADSMNTEAFF. CDR3 coding DNA: TGTGCCAGCAGCTCAGCGGACAGCATGAACACTGAAGCTTTCTTT. The chain recombines TRBV11-2 with TRBJ1-1, with D perhaps TRBD1 (6 bases). V shed 4 bases and J shed 0 bases, with 12 bases lying between them. The CDR3 runs to 15 residues. CDR1 and CDR2 from the germline V gene are SGHAT and FQNNGV.